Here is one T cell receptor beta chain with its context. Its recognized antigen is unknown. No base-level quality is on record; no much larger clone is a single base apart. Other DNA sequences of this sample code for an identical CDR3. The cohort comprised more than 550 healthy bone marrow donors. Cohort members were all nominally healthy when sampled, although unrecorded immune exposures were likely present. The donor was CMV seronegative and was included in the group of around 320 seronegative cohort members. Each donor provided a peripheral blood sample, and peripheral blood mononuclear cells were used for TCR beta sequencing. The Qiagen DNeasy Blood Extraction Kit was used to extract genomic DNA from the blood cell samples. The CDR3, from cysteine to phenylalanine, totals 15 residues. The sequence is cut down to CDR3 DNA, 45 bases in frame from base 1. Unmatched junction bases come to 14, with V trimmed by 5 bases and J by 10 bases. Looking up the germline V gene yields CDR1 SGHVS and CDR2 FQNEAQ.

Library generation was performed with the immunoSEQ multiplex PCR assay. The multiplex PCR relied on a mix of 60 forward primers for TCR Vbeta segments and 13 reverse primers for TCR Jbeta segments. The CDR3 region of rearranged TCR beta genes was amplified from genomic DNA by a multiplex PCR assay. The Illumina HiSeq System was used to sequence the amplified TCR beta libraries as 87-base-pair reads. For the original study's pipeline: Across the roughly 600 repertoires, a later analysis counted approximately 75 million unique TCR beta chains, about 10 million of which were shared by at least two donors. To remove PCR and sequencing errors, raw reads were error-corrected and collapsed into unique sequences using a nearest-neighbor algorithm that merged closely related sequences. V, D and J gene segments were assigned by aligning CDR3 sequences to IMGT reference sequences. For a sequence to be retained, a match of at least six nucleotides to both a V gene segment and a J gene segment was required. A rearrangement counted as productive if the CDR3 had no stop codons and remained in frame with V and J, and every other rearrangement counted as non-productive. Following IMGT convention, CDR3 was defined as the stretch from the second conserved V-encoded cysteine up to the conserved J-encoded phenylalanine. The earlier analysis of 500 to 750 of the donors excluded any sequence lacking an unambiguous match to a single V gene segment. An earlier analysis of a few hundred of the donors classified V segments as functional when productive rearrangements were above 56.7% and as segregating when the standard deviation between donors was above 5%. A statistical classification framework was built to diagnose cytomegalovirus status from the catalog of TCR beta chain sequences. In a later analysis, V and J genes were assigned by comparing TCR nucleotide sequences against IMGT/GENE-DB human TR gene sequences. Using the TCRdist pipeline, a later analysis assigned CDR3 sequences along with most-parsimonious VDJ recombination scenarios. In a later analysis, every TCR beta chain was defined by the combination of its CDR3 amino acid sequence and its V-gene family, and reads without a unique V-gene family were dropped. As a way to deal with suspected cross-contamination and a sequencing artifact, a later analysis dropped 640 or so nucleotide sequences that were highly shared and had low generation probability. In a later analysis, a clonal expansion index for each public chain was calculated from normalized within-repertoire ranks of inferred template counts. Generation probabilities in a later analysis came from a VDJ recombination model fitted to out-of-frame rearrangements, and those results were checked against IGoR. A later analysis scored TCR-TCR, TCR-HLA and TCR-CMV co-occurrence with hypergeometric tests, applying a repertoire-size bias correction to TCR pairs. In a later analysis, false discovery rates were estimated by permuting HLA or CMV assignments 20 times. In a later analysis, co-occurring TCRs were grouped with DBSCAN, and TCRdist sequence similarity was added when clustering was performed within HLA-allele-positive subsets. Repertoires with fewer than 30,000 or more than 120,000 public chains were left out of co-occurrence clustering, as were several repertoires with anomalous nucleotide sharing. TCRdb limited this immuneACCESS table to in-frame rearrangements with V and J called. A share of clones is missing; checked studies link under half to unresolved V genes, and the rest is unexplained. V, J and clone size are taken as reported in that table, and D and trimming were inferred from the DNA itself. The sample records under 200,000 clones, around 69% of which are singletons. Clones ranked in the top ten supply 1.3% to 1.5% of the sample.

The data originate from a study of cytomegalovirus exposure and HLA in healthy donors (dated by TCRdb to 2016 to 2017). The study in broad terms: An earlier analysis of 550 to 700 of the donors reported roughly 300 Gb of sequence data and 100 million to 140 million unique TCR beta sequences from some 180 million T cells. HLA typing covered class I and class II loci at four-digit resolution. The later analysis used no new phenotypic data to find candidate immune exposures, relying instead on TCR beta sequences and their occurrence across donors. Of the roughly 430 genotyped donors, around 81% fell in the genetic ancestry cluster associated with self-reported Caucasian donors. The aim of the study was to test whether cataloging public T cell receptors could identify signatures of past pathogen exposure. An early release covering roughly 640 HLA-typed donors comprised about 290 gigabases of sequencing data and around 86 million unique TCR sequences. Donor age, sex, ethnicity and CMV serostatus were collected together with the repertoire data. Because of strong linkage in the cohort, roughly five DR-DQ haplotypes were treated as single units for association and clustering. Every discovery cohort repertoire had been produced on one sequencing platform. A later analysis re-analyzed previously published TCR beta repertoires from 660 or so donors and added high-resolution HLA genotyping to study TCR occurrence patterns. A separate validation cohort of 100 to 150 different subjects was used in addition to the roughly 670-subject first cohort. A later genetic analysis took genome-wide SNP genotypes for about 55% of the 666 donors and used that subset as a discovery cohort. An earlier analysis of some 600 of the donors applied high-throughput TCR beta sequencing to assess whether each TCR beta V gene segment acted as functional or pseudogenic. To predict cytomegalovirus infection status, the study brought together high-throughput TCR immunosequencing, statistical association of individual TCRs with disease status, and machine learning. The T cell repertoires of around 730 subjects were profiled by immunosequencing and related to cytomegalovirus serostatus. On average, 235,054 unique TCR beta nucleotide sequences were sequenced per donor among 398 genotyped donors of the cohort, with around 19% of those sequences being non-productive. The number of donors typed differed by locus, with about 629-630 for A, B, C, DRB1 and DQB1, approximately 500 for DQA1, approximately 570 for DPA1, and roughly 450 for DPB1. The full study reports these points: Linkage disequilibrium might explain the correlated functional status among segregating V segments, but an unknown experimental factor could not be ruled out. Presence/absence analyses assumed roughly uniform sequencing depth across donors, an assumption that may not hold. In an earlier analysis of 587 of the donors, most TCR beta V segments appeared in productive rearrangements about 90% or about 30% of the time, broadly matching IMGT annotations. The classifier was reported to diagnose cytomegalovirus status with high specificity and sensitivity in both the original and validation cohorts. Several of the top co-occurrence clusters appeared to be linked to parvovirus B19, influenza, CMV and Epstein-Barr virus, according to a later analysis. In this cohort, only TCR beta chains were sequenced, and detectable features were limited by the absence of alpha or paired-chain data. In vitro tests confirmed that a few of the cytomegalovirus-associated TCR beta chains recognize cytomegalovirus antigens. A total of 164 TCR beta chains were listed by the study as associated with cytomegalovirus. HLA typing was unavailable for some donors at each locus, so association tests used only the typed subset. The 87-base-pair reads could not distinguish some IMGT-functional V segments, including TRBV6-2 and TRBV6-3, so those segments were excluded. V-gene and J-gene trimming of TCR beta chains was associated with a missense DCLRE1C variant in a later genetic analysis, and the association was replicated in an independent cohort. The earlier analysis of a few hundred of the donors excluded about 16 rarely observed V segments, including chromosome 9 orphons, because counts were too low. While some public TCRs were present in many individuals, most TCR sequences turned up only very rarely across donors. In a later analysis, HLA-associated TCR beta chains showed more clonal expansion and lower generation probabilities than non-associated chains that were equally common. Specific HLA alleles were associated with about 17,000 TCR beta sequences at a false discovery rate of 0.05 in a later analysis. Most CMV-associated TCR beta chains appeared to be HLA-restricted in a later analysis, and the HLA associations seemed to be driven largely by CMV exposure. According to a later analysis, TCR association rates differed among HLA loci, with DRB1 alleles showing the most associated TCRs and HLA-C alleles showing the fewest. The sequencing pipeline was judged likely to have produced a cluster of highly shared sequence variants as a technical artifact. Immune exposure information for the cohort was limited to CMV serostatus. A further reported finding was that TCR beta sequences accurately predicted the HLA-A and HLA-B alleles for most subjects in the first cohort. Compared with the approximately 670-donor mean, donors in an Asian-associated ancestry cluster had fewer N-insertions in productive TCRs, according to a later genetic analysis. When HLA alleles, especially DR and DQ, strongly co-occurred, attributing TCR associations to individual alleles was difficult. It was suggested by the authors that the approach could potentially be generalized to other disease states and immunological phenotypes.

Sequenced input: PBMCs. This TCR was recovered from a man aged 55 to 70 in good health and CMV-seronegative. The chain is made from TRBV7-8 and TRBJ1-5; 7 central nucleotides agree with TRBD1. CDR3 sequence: CASSPRQGPGPPQHF. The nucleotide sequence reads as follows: TGTGCCAGCAGCCCCCGACAGGGTCCAGGACCCCCCCAGCATTTT.